What follows are 16 T cell receptor beta chains derived from one specimen sequenced in a study of T cells in localized non-small cell lung cancer. Measured with immunoSEQ multiplex PCR; TCRdb has only the in-frame clones, and not every one. The table records 30,000 to 35,000 clones, about 90% of them present only once. The material sequenced was peripheral blood, taken before any cancer treatment. Source of these receptors: a woman between 35 and 75 years old with stage I lung adenocarcinoma.

The chain recombines TRBV7-3 with TRBJ2-1; 11 bases line up with TRBD2. The CDR3 covers 14 residues. V gave up 2 bases and J gave up 15 bases; unmatched junction bases: 9. CDR1 and CDR2 (germline): SGHTA, FQGTGA. The CDR3 DNA sequence: TGTGCCAGCAGCTTAGCAATAGCGGGGGGGCTTCCGTTCTTC. Its translation is CASSLAIAGGLPFF. Using reference TRBV7-3 and TRBJ2-1 for the parts outside the CDR3, the full variable domain is GAGVSQTPSNKVTEKGKYVELRCDPISGHTALYWYRQSLGQGPEFLIYFQGTGAADDSGLPNDRFFAVRPEGSVSTLKIQRTERGDSAVYLCASSLAIAGGLPFFGPGTRLTVL.

The chain links TRBV7-9 to TRBJ1-3; 7 nucleotides line up with TRBD1. The CDR3 sequence is 15 residues long. Germline assignment: CDR1 SEHNR and CDR2 FQNEAQ (reference sequence). Trimming took 4 bases from V and 4 from J; bases not matched to a gene: 7. The CDR3 region has the DNA TGTGCCAGCAGCTCCCCCGACAGGGCCGGAAACACCATATATTTT. This translates into CASSSPDRAGNTIYF.

The V call is TRBV19, the J call TRBJ1-4; 8 positions agree with TRBD1. V was clipped by 5 bases and J by 8 bases; unmatched bases: 10. Per germline, CDR1 LNHDA and CDR2 SQIVND (reference sequence). CDR3 size: 15 residues. CDR3 bases: TGTGCCAGTAGTGCAAAGACAGGGGTCGGAGAAAAACTGTTTTTT. This codes for CASSAKTGVGEKLFF. Full variable domain (rest looked up from reference TRBV19 and TRBJ1-4): DGGITQSPKYLFRKEGQNVTLSCEQNLNHDAMYWYRQDPGQGLRLIYYSQIVNDFQKGDIAEGYSVSREKKESFPLTVTSAQKNPTAFYLCASSAKTGVGEKLFFGSGTQLSVL.

The rearrangement joins TRBV19 to TRBJ2-3, with TRBD2 matching 8 bases. With 5 bases clipped from V and 9 bases from J, the junction kept 10 bases outside the gene matches. The germline CDR1 and CDR2 sequences are LNHDA and SQIVND (reference sequence). The CDR3 loop spans 14 amino acids. CDR3 nucleotides: TGTGCCAGTAGTGTTTCGACTAGCGCCAGGACGCAGTATTTT. It yields the protein CASSVSTSARTQYF.

There are a few counts of this clone. The V call is TRBV2, the J call TRBJ1-6, with 7 positions matching TRBD1. Germline CDR1 reads SNHLY; CDR2 reads FYNNEI. There are 13 residues in the CDR3. J gave up 18 bases and V 0 bases, and 8 bases lay outside the gene matches. DNA of the CDR3: TGTGCCAGCAGTGAAGCGGATAGACAGGGCCGCCACTTT. Its protein product is CASSEADRQGRHF.

This sequence joins TRBV19 and TRBJ2-3, with D perhaps given as TRBD1 or TRBD2 (5 bases each). Trimming removed 4 bases at V and 0 bases at J, with 11 bases between. The CDR3 runs 15 residues. CDR1 is LNHDA, CDR2 SQIVND, per germline (reference sequence). The chain's CDR3 is CASSNRDRSTDTQYF. The CDR3 DNA follows: TGTGCCAGTAGTAACCGGGACCGCAGCACAGATACGCAGTATTTT.

J is TRBJ2-7 and V is TRBV27, with unresolved D. CDR1 is MNHEY, CDR2 SMNVEV, per germline (reference sequence). The CDR3 runs to 14 residues. With 3 bases removed from V and 0 bases from J, the gap between germline ends came to 9 bases. The chain's CDR3 is CASSFHSSSYEQYF. The CDR3 DNA reads TGTGCCAGCAGTTTCCACAGCTCCTCCTACGAGCAGTACTTC.

This chain joins TRBV6-5 and TRBJ2-3; tentatively, D is TRBD2 (5 bases). The CDR3 contains 14 residues. Germline CDR1 MNHEY, CDR2 SVGAGI. Trimming shortened V by 0 bases and J by 4 bases, and 8 bases separated the two germline ends. DNA for the CDR3: TGTGCCAGCAGTTACTCGCCTAGCCCAGATACGCAGTATTTT. Its protein is CASSYSPSPDTQYF.

V usage is TRBV13 and J usage is TRBJ2-7, with 10 bases that match TRBD1. With V trimmed by 5 bases and J by 1 base, 20 bases remained unmatched. The germline gives CDR1 PRHDT, CDR2 FYEKMQ (reference sequence). This CDR3 is built from 20 residues. The CDR3, as DNA: TGTGCCAGCAGCAGCAGGTCCGGGACAGGGGCCTCCGACCCTTCCTACGAGCAGTACTTC. It codes for CASSSRSGTGASDPSYEQYF.

The V gene is TRBV11-3, the J gene TRBJ2-3, with TRBD1 as a possible D gene (6 bases). V lost 5 bases, J lost 11 bases, and 17 bases lay in between. The germline V gene encodes CDR1 SGHNT and CDR2 YENEEA. The CDR3 extends over 13 amino acids. CDR3 nucleotides: TGTGCCAGCAGCCCCGGGAAGGGGGTAAGGCAGTATTTT. It translates to CASSPGKGVRQYF.

The chain employs TRBV11-3 and TRBJ1-2, with no clear D. Germline loops: CDR1 SGHNT, CDR2 YENEEA. Between the trimmed V and J ends, which lost 2 bases and 0 bases, there was a span of 10 bases. The CDR3 is 15 amino acids. CDR3 nucleotide sequence: TGTGCCAGCAGCTTAACGGGGATTTCTAACTATGGCTACACCTTC. It encodes CASSLTGISNYGYTF.

The rearrangement uses TRBV10-3 and TRBJ1-1; D is unresolved. The CDR3 consists of 14 residues. From germline, CDR1 is ENHRY and CDR2 SYGVKD. Trimming took off 3 bases at V and 6 bases at J, with 14 bases between the two ends. In nucleotides, the CDR3 is TGTGCCATCAGTGAAGAGTCGGCGAGACCTGAAGCTTTCTTT. This codes for CAISEESARPEAFF.

This chain connects TRBV19 to TRBJ1-1; 7 nucleotides line up with TRBD1. This CDR3 spans 16 amino acids. CDR1 and CDR2 (germline): LNHDA, SQIVND (reference sequence). V was pared by 5 bases and J by 4 bases, with 13 bases of the junction left unmatched. CDR3 DNA: TGTGCCAGTAGTCCAGGGGGAGGACACCGGAGCACTGAAGCTTTCTTT. Its translation: CASSPGGGHRSTEAFF.

This clone was picked up one time. This chain links TRBV9 with TRBJ1-1, with D uncertain. The CDR3 covers 15 residues. The germline V and J ends were trimmed by 0 bases and 0 bases, with 9 bases remaining between them. Per the germline V gene, CDR1 is SGDLS and CDR2 is YYNGEE. The CDR3 sequence is CASSVAGGVNTEAFF. For the CDR3, the DNA is TGTGCCAGCAGCGTAGCAGGCGGGGTGAACACTGAAGCTTTCTTT.

The count of this clone is one. In the same sample, other DNA sequences code for this CDR3. The CDR3 loop is CASSQSGFSGNTIYF. The DNA for the CDR3 is TGTGCCAGCAGTCAGTCAGGATTCTCTGGAAACACCATATATTTT. The rearrangement joins TRBV25-1 to TRBJ1-3; D uncertain. V shed 5 bases and J shed 0 bases, with 11 bases lying between them. This CDR3 region has 15 residues. Looked up from germline, CDR1 is MGHDK and CDR2 is SYGVNS. Full variable domain (missing parts from reference TRBV25-1 and TRBJ1-3): EADIYQTPRYLVIGTGKKITLECSQTMGHDKMYWYQQDPGMELHLIHYSYGVNSTEKGDLSSESTVSRIRTEHFPLTLESARPSHTSQYLCASSQSGFSGNTIYFGEGSWLTVV.

V and J are TRBV10-1 and TRBJ2-1; D remains ambiguous. Germline CDR1 WNHNN, CDR2 SYGVQD (reference sequence). The CDR3 runs 14 residues. V was cut by 3 bases and J by 2 bases, with 8 bases left in between. CDR3 amino acids: CASSDRVAYNEQFF. As DNA, the CDR3 is TGCGCCAGCAGTGATCGAGTTGCCTACAATGAGCAGTTCTTC.